Below, one T cell receptor (beta chain) is given with its context. This sample was taken from a study of blood T cell repertoires in COVID-19. Measured with immunoSEQ multiplex PCR; TCRdb has only the in-frame clones, and not every one. The sample lists fewer than 350,000 clones, approximately 91% occurring once. There are 12 residues in the CDR3. Per the germline V gene, CDR1 is SGHAT and CDR2 is FQNNGV. V gave up 1 base and J gave up 6 bases, with 7 bases separating them. The sequenced sample consisted of PBMCs or T cells enriched from blood (not recorded which). This chain connects TRBV11-2 to TRBJ2-7; no reliable D call. The TCR originated in a man aged 60-69 years who had recovered from COVID-19. CDR3 amino acids: CASSLVRSEQYF. CDR3 DNA sequence: TGTGCCAGCAGCTTAGTTCGGAGCGAGCAGTACTTC.